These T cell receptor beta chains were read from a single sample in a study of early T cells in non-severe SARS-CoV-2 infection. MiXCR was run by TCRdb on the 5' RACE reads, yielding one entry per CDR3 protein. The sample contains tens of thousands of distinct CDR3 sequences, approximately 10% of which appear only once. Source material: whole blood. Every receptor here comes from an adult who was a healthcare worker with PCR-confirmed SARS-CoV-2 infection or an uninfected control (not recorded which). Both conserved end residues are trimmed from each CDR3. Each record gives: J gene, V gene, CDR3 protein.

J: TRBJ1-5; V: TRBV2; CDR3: ASSEIEGQPQH
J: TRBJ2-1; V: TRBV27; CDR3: ASSREMGSYNEQF
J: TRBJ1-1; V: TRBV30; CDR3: AWSLQGNTEAF
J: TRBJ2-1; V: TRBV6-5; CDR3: ASSSGTSGANEQF
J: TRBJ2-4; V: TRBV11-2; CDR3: ASSQKRDGQIKNIQY
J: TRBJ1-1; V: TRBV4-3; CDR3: ASSQAGDTEAF
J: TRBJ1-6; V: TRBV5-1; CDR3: ASRARDRNNSPLH
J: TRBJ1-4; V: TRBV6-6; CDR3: ASIATGPGVKLF
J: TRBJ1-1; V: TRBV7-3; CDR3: ASSSQGSTEAF
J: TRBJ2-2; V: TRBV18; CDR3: ASSYQRPGPAGELF
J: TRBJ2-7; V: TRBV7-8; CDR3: ASSLAEDYEQY
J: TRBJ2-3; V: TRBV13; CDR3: ASSPPGWVFTDTQY
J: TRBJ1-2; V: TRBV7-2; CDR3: ASSLMNPLT
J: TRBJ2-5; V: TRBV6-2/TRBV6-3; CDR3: ASSPKTWTGQETQY
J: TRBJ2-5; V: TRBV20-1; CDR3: SASRTSAQETQY
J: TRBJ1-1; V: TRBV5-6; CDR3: ASRIGNSEGIAEAF
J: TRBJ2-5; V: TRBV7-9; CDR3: ASRRAGGRVQETQY
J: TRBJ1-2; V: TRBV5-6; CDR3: ASSPPRLPGEYRFNYGYT
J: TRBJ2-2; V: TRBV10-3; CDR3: AISADRELF
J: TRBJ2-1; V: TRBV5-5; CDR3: ASSLMGNLIEQF
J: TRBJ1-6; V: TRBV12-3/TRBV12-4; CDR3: ASTLGQWFRSPLH
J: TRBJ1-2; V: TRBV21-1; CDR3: ASSNHYEELNYGYT
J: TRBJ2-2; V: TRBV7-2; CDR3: ASSFRGGYTGELF
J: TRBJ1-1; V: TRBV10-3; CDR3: AISSSGYTEAF
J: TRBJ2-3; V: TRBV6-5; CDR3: ASSYPSGGEYTQY
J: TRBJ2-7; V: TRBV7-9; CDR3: ASSPRSRGGEQY
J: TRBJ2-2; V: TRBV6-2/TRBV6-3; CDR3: ASSYSKDGTGELF
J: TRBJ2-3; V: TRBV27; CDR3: ASHGGDNRNTQY
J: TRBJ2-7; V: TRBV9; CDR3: ASSVDAGPPYEQY
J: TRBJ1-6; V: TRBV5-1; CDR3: ASSLAQDRESSPLH
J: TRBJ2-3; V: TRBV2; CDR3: ASSDNLWGITDTQY
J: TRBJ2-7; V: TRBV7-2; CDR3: ASSTGAGFTYEQY
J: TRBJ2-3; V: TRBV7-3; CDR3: ASSFGQADTQY
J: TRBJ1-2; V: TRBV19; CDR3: ASSTGQGQTYGYT
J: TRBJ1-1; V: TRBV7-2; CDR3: ASSFYDPDTEAF
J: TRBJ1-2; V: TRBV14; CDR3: ASSQDIGGIDGYT
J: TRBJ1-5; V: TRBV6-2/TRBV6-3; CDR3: ASSSPHKVQPQH
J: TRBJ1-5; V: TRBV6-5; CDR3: ASRTGSYSNQPQH
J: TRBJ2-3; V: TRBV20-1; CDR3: SAREAAASTDTQY